The 2 T cell receptor beta chains below come from one sample, sequenced in a study of identical twins. Each CDR3 protein is one row after TCRdb ran MiXCR on the 5' RACE reads. This sample has 420,000 or so distinct CDR3 sequences; about 18% occur once, and the top ten carry 12%. Sequences were obtained from naive T cells sorted from blood. Source of these receptors: a man aged 45-65 years in good health.

This clonotype was seen many times. CDR3 coding DNA: TGCAGCTCAGACAGAGGGGGAGTCTATGGCTACACCTTC. Amino acids: CSSDRGGVYGYTF. The V call is TRBV29-1, the J call TRBJ1-2, with D possibly matching TRBD1 (6 bases). Looked up from germline, CDR1 is SQVTM and CDR2 is ANQGSEA. The CDR3 extends over 13 amino acids. Trimming removed 8 bases from V and 4 bases from J, with 17 bases in between.

This clonotype was seen ten or more times. This chain uses TRBV12-3 or TRBV12-4 with TRBJ2-5; perhaps D is TRBD1 or TRBD2 (5 bases each). V dropped 2 bases and J dropped 1 base, with 11 bases sitting between them. The CDR3 consists of 15 residues. CDR3 protein: CASSLRGAFQETQYF. CDR3 in DNA: TGTGCCAGCAGTTTACGAGGGGCTTTCCAAGAGACCCAGTACTTC.